This T cell receptor beta chain was sequenced during a study of T cells in Graves' hyperthyroidism and ophthalmopathy. Study-level information: Initial diagnosis, before any treatment, was when peripheral blood was collected.

From RNA transcripts, TCR beta CDR3 regions were amplified. TCR CDR3 regions were first amplified by RT-PCR with HTBI primers. MiXCR, applied by TCRdb to the multiplex PCR reads, yields one record per CDR3 protein. The sample records roughly 700,000 distinct CDR3 sequences, less than 15% being singletons. V was shortened by 0 bases and J by 5 bases, with 14 bases between the two germline ends. Germline V lookup: CDR1 DFQATT, CDR2 SNEGSKA (reference sequence). The CDR3 runs to 15 residues. This clonotype was recorded many times. Together with thyroid ultrasound, orbital computed tomography, serum thyroxine and TRAb, clinical symptoms were used for diagnoses.

The chain couples TRBV20-1 to TRBJ2-1; the D gene is possibly TRBD2 (6 bases). This TCR derives from a woman between 18 and 29 years old with Graves' hyperthyroidism. Sequenced input: blood. CDR3 amino acids: CSARDWGTLNNEQFF. CDR3 bases: TGCAGTGCTAGAGATTGGGGGACTCTAAACAATGAGCAGTTCTTC.